This T cell receptor beta chain emerged from a study of blood T cell repertoires in COVID-19. CDR1 and CDR2 from the germline V gene are GTSNPN and SVGIG (reference sequence). The ends were cut back, 0 bases at V and 5 bases at J, with 14 bases in the middle. This CDR3 is 15 amino acids long. The sample holds one count of this clone. Libraries were prepared by immunoSEQ multiplex PCR; TCRdb keeps only in-frame clonotypes and omits some of them. The table has hundreds of thousands of clones, approximately 81% seen once. The sequence was obtained from a middle-aged man with acute or convalescent COVID-19. Specimen: peripheral blood. The rearrangement links TRBV30 to TRBJ2-1; tentatively, D is TRBD2 (6 bases). Written as DNA, the CDR3 is TGTGCCTGGAGTGTACCCATCGGGGGACACAATGAGCAGTTCTTC. Protein product: CAWSVPIGGHNEQFF.